This TCR beta chain derives from a study of OX40 agonist ivuxolimab in advanced cancers. Study-wide points: There was clonal expansion of CD4+ and CD8+ blood T cells by week 6 at 0.1 to 3.0 mg/kg.

Data came from immunoSEQ multiplex PCR; TCRdb stores just in-frame clones and leaves some out. The repertoire holds approximately 90,000 clones, with roughly 88% as singletons. To note about this clone: Its antigen is unknown.

The sequencing used CD4+ or CD8+ T cells sorted from blood, collected in a trial of the OX40 agonist ivuxolimab. The sequence was obtained from an adult with an advanced solid tumor such as melanoma, head and neck, liver or kidney cancer.

DNA for the CDR3: TGTGCCAGCACCCGAGACTATCAATCCTACGAGCAGTACTTC. Its translation: CASTRDYQSYEQYF. This chain uses TRBV6-1 with TRBJ2-7, with D perhaps TRBD2 (5 bases). This CDR3 is 14 amino acids long. Germline CDR1 is MNHNS and CDR2 is SASEGT. Trimming took off 7 bases at V and 1 base at J, with 14 bases between the two ends.